This T cell receptor beta chain was sequenced in a study of T-cell memory formation after mild COVID-19. CDR1 and CDR2 from the germline V gene are SGHRS and YFSETQ. Deletions cut 3 bases from V and 2 bases from J, with 9 bases between. There are 13 residues in the CDR3. Sample barcodes and UMIs were carried by the TCR alpha and TCR beta cDNA libraries that 5'RACE generated with constant-segment primers. TCRdb used MiXCR to reprocess the 5' RACE reads, holding one entry per CDR3 protein. The sample lists approximately 190,000 distinct CDR3 sequences; about 18% were seen once. General study points: Contracting clones, day 15 to 85, had balanced CD4/CD8, and later expanders favored CD4+.

At least ten counts were recorded for this clonotype. The antigen is unknown. The J gene is TRBJ2-7, the V gene TRBV5-1; D may be TRBD2 (6 bases). Source material: PBMCs or a T cell subset sorted from them (not recorded which). This TCR derives from an adult woman who had mild COVID-19 (a few samples of this study predate the infection). Cell type and time point are not known. CDR3 loop: CASSYPGAYEQYF. The CDR3 DNA reads as TGCGCCAGCAGCTACCCGGGGGCCTACGAGCAGTACTTC.